Listed below are T cell receptor beta chains from one sample, sequenced in a study of blood T cell repertoires in COVID-19. TCRdb's table, derived via immunoSEQ multiplex PCR, lists solely in-frame clones and lacks some. This table has a few hundred thousand clones, roughly 89% appearing once. Sequenced material: PBMCs or T cells enriched from blood (not recorded which). The receptors were gathered from a woman younger than 30 with acute COVID-19. CDR3s include the opening cysteine and the closing phenylalanine or tryptophan. A D gene is named only where the DNA matches it firmly. A row's size may be missing; if present it is once, few, many or a size class.

d_call	v_call	j_call	clone_size	cdr3_aa	cdr3_nt
.	TRBV28	TRBJ1-2	.	CASSPGTFYGYTF	TGTGCCAGCAGCCCCGGGACTTTCTATGGCTACACCTTC
.	TRBV28	TRBJ1-4	.	CASNSAGEGGEKLFF	TGTGCCAGCAATAGCGCGGGGGAGGGAGGTGAAAAACTGTTTTTT
.	TRBV19	TRBJ1-5	.	CASSIGVAGNQPQHF	TGTGCCAGTAGTATCGGTGTTGCCGGCAATCAGCCCCAGCATTTT
.	TRBV28	TRBJ2-6	once	CASSNGVSGANVLTF	TGTGCCAGCAGTAATGGAGTTTCTGGGGCCAACGTCCTGACTTTC
.	TRBV6-1	TRBJ1-1	.	CASSAPYGYGKRTEAFF	TGTGCCAGCAGTGCACCGTACGGGTACGGAAAACGCACTGAAGCTTTCTTT
.	TRBV28	TRBJ2-1	.	CASSLPRLHDNEQFF	TGTGCCAGCAGTTTACCGCGCCTGCACGACAATGAGCAGTTCTTC
TRBD1	TRBV3-1/TRBV3-2	TRBJ1-5	once	CASSRGGTGTNQPQHF	TGTGCCAGCAGCCGGGGGGGGACAGGTACTAATCAGCCCCAGCATTTT
.	TRBV7-9	TRBJ1-1	.	CASSSDTNTEAFF	TGTGCCAGCAGCTCCGACACGAACACTGAAGCTTTCTTT
.	TRBV30	TRBJ1-1	once	CACRGLKNTEAFF	TGTGCCTGCCGGGGACTTAAGAACACTGAAGCTTTCTTT
.	TRBV9	TRBJ2-7	.	CASSVGNSAYEQYF	TGTGCCAGCAGCGTAGGGAATAGCGCCTACGAGCAGTACTTC
TRBD2	TRBV29-1	TRBJ2-1	.	CSVEGGLAAHYNEQFF	TGCAGCGTTGAGGGCGGGCTAGCGGCCCACTACAATGAGCAGTTCTTC
TRBD1	TRBV23-1	TRBJ2-7	many	CASSQSVVRGRAYEQYF	TGCGCCAGCAGTCAATCGGTCGTCAGGGGGCGAGCCTACGAGCAGTACTTC
TRBD1	TRBV28	TRBJ1-5	.	CASRPNAGGSNQPQHF	TGTGCCAGCAGGCCAAATGCAGGGGGGAGCAATCAGCCCCAGCATTTT
.	TRBV25-1	TRBJ1-3	few	CASSPSALGNTIYF	TGTGCCAGCAGTCCTTCAGCGCTGGGAAACACCATATATTTT
.	TRBV18	TRBJ1-5	.	CASSPGPDQPQHF	TGTGCCAGCTCACCGGGGCCTGATCAGCCCCAGCATTTT
TRBD2	TRBV3-1/TRBV3-2	TRBJ2-3	.	CASSLRGLAGVADTQYF	TGTGCCAGCAGCCTCCGGGGACTAGCGGGAGTCGCAGATACGCAGTATTTT
TRBD1	TRBV18	TRBJ2-7	few	CASSFEGQNYEQYF	TGTGCCAGCTCCTTTGAGGGACAGAACTACGAGCAGTACTTC
TRBD2	TRBV27	TRBJ2-7	few	CASSSSLAGHYEQYF	TGTGCCAGCAGTTCCTCACTAGCGGGGCACTACGAGCAGTACTTC
.	TRBV18	TRBJ2-5	.	CASSPLRETQYF	TGTGCCAGCTCACCCTTACGGGAGACCCAGTACTTC
TRBD2	TRBV6-1	TRBJ2-2	.	CASSGLAGGYPGELFF	TGTGCCAGCAGTGGTTTAGCGGGAGGGTACCCCGGGGAGCTGTTTTTT
TRBD1	TRBV5-6	TRBJ1-4	.	CASSFYRGSENEKLFF	TGTGCCAGCAGCTTCTACAGGGGGAGCGAGAACGAAAAACTGTTTTTT